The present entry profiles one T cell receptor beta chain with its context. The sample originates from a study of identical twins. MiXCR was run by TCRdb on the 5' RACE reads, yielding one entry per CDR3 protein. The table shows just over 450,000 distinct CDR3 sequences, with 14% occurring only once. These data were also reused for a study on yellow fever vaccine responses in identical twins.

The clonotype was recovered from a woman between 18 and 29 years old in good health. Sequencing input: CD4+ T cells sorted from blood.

The CDR3 coding sequence is TGTGCCACCAGCAGAGGGGGACAGGGACCTTACGAGCAGTACTTC. Residues: CATSRGGQGPYEQYF. This rearrangement joins TRBV15 to TRBJ2-7; 9 positions agree with TRBD1. J gave up 4 bases and V 1 base, and 5 bases lay outside the gene matches. In germline, CDR1 is LNHNV, CDR2 YYDKDF (reference sequence). The CDR3 consists of 15 residues.